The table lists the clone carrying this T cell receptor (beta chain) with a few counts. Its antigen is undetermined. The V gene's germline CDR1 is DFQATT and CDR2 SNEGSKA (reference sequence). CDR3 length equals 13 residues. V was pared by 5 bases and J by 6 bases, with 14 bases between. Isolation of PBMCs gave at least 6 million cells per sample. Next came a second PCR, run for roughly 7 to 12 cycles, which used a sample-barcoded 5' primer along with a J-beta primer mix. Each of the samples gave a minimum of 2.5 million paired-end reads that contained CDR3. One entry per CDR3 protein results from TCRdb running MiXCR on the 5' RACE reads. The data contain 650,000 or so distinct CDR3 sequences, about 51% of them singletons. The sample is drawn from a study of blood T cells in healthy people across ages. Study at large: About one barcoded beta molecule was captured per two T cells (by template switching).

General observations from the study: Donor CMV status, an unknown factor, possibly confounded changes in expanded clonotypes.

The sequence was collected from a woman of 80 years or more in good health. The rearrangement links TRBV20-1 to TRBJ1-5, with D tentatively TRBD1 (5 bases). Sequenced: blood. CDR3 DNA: TGCAGTGCTGGGGGGTTTAGTGGTCAGCCCCAGCATTTT. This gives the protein CSAGGFSGQPQHF.